This T cell receptor (beta chain) was retrieved from a study of T-cell reconstitution after alpha-beta-depleted transplantation in children. Library preparation (for TCRbeta) was performed with unique molecular identifiers. TCRdb recomputed calls from the PCR reads with MiXCR, one row per CDR3 protein. The sample contains approximately 350,000 distinct CDR3 sequences, more than 10% of which appear only once. This clonotype was observed a few times. CDR1 is SGHNT and CDR2 is YYREEE in the germline V gene (reference sequence). V was shortened by 4 bases and J by 5 bases, with 9 bases between the two germline ends. The CDR3 runs to 12 residues.

Sample: PBMCs, taken from the stem cell graft. This chain connects TRBV5-4 to TRBJ1-1, with D uncertain. The clonotype originates from a human donor who donated a stem cell graft to a child with Fanconi anemia. The CDR3 sequence: CASSAAGTEAFF. The CDR3 nucleotides read TGTGCCAGCAGCGCGGCGGGGACTGAAGCTTTCTTT.